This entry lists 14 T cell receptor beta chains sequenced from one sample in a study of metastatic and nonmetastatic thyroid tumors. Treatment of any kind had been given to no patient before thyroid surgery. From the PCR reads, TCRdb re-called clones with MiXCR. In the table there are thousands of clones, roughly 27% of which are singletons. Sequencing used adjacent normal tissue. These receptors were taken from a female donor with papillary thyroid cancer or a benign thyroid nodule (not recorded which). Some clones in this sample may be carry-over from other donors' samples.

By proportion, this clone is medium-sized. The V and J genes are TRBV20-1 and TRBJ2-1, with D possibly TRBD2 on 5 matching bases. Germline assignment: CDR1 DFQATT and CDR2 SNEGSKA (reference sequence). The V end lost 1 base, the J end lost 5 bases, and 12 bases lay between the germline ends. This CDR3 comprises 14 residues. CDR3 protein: CSARGDWTDNEQFF. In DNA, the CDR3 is TGCAGTGCTAGAGGAGACTGGACTGACAATGAGCAGTTCTTC.

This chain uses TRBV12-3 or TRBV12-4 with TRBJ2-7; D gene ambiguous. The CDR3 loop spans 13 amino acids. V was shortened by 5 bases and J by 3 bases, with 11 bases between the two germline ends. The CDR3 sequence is CASSSGTDYEQYF. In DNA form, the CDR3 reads TGTGCCAGCAGTAGTGGTACCGACTACGAGCAGTACTTC.

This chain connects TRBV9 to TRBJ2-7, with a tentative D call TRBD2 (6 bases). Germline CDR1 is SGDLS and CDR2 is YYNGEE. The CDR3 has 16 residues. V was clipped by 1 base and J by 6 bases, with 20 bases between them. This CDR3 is CASSVRAEGGHTEQYF. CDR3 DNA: TGTGCCAGCAGCGTAAGGGCAGAGGGAGGTCATACCGAGCAGTACTTC.

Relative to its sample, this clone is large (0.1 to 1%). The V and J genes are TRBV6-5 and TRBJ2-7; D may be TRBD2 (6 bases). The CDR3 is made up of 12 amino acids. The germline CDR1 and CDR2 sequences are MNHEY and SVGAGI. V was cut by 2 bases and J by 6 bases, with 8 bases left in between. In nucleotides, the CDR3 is TGTGCCAGCAGTTACGAGGAGGGCGAGCAGTACTTC. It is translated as CASSYEEGEQYF.

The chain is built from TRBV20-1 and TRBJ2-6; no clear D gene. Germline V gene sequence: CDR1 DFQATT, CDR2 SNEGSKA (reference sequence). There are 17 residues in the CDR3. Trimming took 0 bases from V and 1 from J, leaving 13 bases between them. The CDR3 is CSARDDNLGSGANVLTF. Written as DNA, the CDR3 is TGCAGTGCTAGAGATGACAACCTAGGATCTGGGGCCAACGTCCTGACTTTC.

The CDR3 reads CASSLGTGSEKLFF. DNA of the CDR3: TGCGCCAGCAGCCTCGGGACAGGGAGCGAAAAACTGTTTTTT. The chain uses TRBV4-1 and TRBJ1-4; 9 positions match TRBD1. V dropped 4 bases and J dropped 8; count of bases not matched to a gene: 5. Germline V gene sequence: CDR1 MGHRA, CDR2 YSYEKL. The CDR3 sequence is 14 residues long.

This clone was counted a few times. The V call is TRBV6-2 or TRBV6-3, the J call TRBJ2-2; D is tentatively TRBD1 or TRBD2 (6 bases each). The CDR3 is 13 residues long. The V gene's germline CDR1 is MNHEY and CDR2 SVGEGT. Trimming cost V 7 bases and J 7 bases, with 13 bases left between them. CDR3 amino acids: CASNGGLDGELFF. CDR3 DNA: TGTGCCAGCAATGGGGGGCTGGACGGGGAGCTGTTTTTT.

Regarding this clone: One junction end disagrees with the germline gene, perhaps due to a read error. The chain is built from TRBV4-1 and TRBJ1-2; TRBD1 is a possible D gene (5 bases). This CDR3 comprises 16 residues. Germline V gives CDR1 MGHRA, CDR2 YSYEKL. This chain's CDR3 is CACSQDLQTIRQGYTF. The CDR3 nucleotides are TGCGCCTGCAGCCAAGATTTACAGACCATCAGACAGGGCTACACCTTC.

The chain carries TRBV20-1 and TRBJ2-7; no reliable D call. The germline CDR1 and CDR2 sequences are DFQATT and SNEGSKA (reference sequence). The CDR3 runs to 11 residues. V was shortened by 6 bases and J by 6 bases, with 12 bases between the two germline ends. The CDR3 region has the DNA TGCAGTGCCCGCCTCCCGTCCGAGCAGTACTTC. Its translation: CSARLPSEQYF.

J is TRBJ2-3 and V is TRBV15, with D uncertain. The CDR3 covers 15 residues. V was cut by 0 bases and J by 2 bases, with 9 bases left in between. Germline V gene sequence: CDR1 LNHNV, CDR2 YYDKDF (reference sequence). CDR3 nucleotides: TGTGCCACCAGCAGAGAAAACAGCGCCACAGATACGCAGTATTTT. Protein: CATSRENSATDTQYF.

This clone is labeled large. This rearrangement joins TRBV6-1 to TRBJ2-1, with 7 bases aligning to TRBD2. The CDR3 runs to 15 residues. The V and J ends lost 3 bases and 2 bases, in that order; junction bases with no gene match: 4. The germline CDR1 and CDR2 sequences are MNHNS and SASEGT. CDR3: CASSEGGYAYNEQFF. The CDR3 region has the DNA TGTGCCAGCAGTGAGGGGGGGTACGCCTACAATGAGCAGTTCTTC.

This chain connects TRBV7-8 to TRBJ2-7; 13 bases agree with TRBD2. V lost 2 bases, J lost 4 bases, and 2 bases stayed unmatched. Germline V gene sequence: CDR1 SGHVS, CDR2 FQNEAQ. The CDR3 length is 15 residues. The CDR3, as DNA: TGTGCCAGCAGCTTACGGACTAGCGGGAGTTACGAGCAGTACTTC. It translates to CASSLRTSGSYEQYF.

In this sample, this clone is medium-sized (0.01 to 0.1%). CDR3: CASSLGTGSNEKLFF. The DNA for the CDR3 is TGCGCCAGCAGCCTCGGGACAGGGTCTAATGAAAAACTGTTTTTT. The genes are TRBV4-1 and TRBJ1-4, with 9 bases matching TRBD1. CDR3 length: 15 residues. V shed 4 bases and J 3 bases; nucleotides not matched to a gene: 3. Per germline, CDR1 MGHRA and CDR2 YSYEKL.

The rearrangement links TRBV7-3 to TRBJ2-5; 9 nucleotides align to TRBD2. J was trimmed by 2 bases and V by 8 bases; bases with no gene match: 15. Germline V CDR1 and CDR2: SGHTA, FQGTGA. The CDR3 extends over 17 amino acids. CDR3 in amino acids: CASGSGGGRGEQETQYF. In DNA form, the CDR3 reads TGTGCCAGCGGTAGCGGGGGAGGCAGGGGCGAACAAGAGACCCAGTACTTC.